Each of the 26 T cell receptor beta chains below was sequenced from the same sample in a study of read filtering for tumor transcriptome and immune sequencing. Molecular barcoded adaptors covering alpha/delta and beta/gamma chains were used on 400 ng RNA. TCRdb redid the calling of the reads with MiXCR, one entry per CDR3 protein. Of about 93,000 distinct CDR3 sequences detected, roughly 21% appear once; the ten largest clones hold about an eighth. Sequencing was carried out using a population of CD138-negative cells sorted from bone marrow. The receptors come from a donor at least 40 years old with multiple myeloma.

This clonotype was seen at least ten times. This chain links TRBV5-5 with TRBJ1-6, with 10 bases fitting TRBD1. Germline-derived CDR1 and CDR2 are SGHKS and YYEKEE (reference sequence). The CDR3 covers 14 residues. The V segment lost 6 bases and the J segment 9 bases; nucleotides outside the gene matches: 6. CDR3 amino acids: CASNTGTGVSPLHF. CDR3 DNA: TGTGCCAGCAACACCGGGACAGGGGTTTCACCCCTCCACTTT. Looking up the rest from reference TRBV5-5 and TRBJ1-6 gives the full variable domain: DAGVTQSPTHLIKTRGQQVTLRCSPISGHKSVSWYQQVLGQGPQFIFQYYEKEERGRGNFPDRFSARQFPNYSSELNVNALLLGDSALYLCASNTGTGVSPLHFGNGTRLTVT.

Ten or more counts support this clonotype. For the CDR3, the DNA is TGTGCCAGTAGTACCCAGGACGGGGGGCCTCGGAATGAGCAGTTCTTC. This sequence encodes CASSTQDGGPRNEQFF. The chain uses TRBV19 and TRBJ2-1; perhaps TRBD2 as D (7 bases). Trimming removed 4 bases at V and 7 bases at J, with 20 bases between. Germline V gives CDR1 LNHDA, CDR2 SQIVND (reference sequence). This CDR3 comprises 16 residues.

This clonotype was counted ten times or more. The chain combines TRBV28 with TRBJ1-1; 7 nucleotides agree with TRBD1. V shed 8 bases, J shed 6 bases, and the junction held 9 bases outside the gene matches. This CDR3 is built from 13 residues. Germline V CDR1 and CDR2: MDHEN, SYDVKM. The DNA of the CDR3 is TGTGCCAGCTGCGTCAGGGGGAATCCTGAAGCTTTCTTT. This sequence encodes CASCVRGNPEAFF. Full variable domain (outside the CDR3, taken from reference TRBV28 and TRBJ1-1): DVKVTQSSRYLVKRTGEKVFLECVQDMDHENMFWYRQDPGLGLRLIYFSYDVKMKEKGDIPEGYSVSREKKERFSLILESASTNQTSMYLCASCVRGNPEAFFGQGTRLTVV.

The CDR3 region is CASSPRGGGFYEQYF. The CDR3 DNA is TGTGCCAGCAGCCCCCGGGGTGGAGGATTCTACGAGCAGTACTTC. The V and J genes are TRBV7-8 and TRBJ2-7; a weak D match, TRBD2 (5 bases). V was shortened by 5 bases and J by 3 bases, with 17 bases between the two germline ends. Germline values: CDR1 SGHVS, CDR2 FQNEAQ. The CDR3 loop spans 15 amino acids.

For this clonotype: A much bigger clone sits one base away, suggesting this may be a read error. The V and J genes are TRBV10-2 and TRBJ1-1; no clear D gene. Germline V gene lookup returns CDR1 WSHSY and CDR2 SAAADI. CDR3 length equals 15 residues. V dropped 3 bases and J dropped 4 bases, with 15 bases sitting between them. CDR3 residues: CASSDSGYRGTEAFF. The CDR3 nucleotides read TGCGCCAGCAGTGATAGTGGTTATCGAGGCACTGAAGCTTTCTTT.

Turning to this clonotype: Since a much larger clone is just one base distant, this may be a read error. The gene calls are TRBV11-3 and TRBJ2-1; D may be TRBD2 (6 bases). The CDR3 is made up of 16 amino acids. Germline-derived CDR1 and CDR2 are SGHNT and YENEEA. V dropped 3 bases and J dropped 5 bases, with 17 bases sitting between them. This chain's CDR3 is CASSFNSGWPHNEQFF. Here the CDR3 DNA reads TGTGCCAGCAGCTTTAACAGCGGGTGGCCACACAATGAGCAGTTCTTC.

This clonotype was observed at least ten times. This chain joins TRBV15 and TRBJ2-7; D unclear. V gave up 4 bases and J gave up 4 bases, with 11 bases separating them. The CDR3 is 13 amino acids. Germline V CDR1 and CDR2: LNHNV, YYDKDF (reference sequence). CDR3: CATSNQRRYEQYF. Written as DNA, the CDR3 is TGTGCCACCAGCAACCAGCGTAGATACGAGCAGTACTTC.

This clonotype was picked up many times. V and J are TRBV12-3 or TRBV12-4 and TRBJ1-1; TRBD1 matches 7 bases. The CDR3 covers 13 residues. V gave up 7 bases and J gave up 8 bases; unmatched junction bases: 10. In nucleotides, the CDR3 is TGTGCCAGCACCTTCCTCAGGGGGGGAGAAGCTTTCTTT. Its translation is CASTFLRGGEAFF.

As to this clonotype: An end of the junction does not agree with germline; a read error may underlie this. This sequence joins TRBV28 and TRBJ2-3; maybe TRBD1 (8 bases). The CDR3 is made up of 15 amino acids. The germline CDR1 and CDR2 sequences are MDHEN and SYDVKM. CDR3 loop: CSSSLVQGGRDTQYF. In DNA form, the CDR3 reads TGTTCCAGCAGTTTGGTACAGGGGGGGCGAGATACGCAGTATTTT.

The gene calls are TRBV4-1 and TRBJ2-2; 7 bases match TRBD1. The CDR3 contains 17 residues. The germline gives CDR1 MGHRA, CDR2 YSYEKL. The ends lost 5 bases at V and 4 bases at J; junction bases unmatched: 13. This CDR3 reads CASSERQGVVGTGELFF. The CDR3 DNA follows: TGCGCCAGCAGCGAACGACAGGGAGTGGTGGGCACCGGGGAGCTGTTTTTT.

This clonotype came up many times. The CDR3 here is CASSFRGAGTEAFF. DNA of the CDR3: TGTGCCAGCAGTTTTCGGGGGGCGGGGACTGAAGCTTTCTTT. This sequence joins TRBV27 and TRBJ1-1; weak D call: TRBD1 (6 bases). The CDR3 contains 14 residues. Between the trimmed V and J ends, which lost 3 bases and 5 bases, there was a span of 13 bases. Germline V gives CDR1 MNHEY, CDR2 SMNVEV (reference sequence).

In this sample, this clonotype turned up many times. The chain carries TRBV7-9 and TRBJ2-1, with 9 bases aligning to TRBD1. Germline CDR1 and CDR2: SEHNR and FQNEAQ (reference sequence). With V trimmed by 0 bases and J by 12 bases, 15 bases remained unmatched. The CDR3 runs 17 residues. CDR3 sequence (DNA): TGTGCCAGCAGCTTAGCCTGGGGTGGACAGGGGATGCGTCGGCAGTTCTTC. Translating it yields CASSLAWGGQGMRRQFF.

This clonotype was seen many times. The V gene is TRBV20-1, the J gene TRBJ1-1; D gene unclear. This CDR3 is 14 amino acids long. Trimming removed 2 bases at V and 3 bases at J, with 13 bases between. Germline loops: CDR1 DFQATT, CDR2 SNEGSKA (reference sequence). DNA for the CDR3: TGCAGTGCTAGAACCGAGGAGCGACACACTGAAGCTTTCTTT. Its protein product is CSARTEERHTEAFF.

As to this clonotype: This may come from a read error, since a much larger clone is one base off. The chain is built from TRBV9 and TRBJ2-3; 9 positions agree with TRBD2. Germline V gene data show CDR1 as SGDLS and CDR2 as YYNGEE. The ends lost 0 bases at V and 6 bases at J; junction bases unmatched: 8. This CDR3 is 16 amino acids long. In DNA form, the CDR3 reads TGTGCCAGCAGCGTAGGTGGCGGGGGGGGCGGGGATACGCAGTATTTT. Translation gives CASSVGGGGGGDTQYF.

This clonotype was seen a few times. This CDR3 is missing its conserved last phenylalanine or tryptophan, likely due to a read error. This chain connects TRBV7-2 to TRBJ2-5, with 12 nucleotides matching TRBD2. V gave up 4 bases and J gave up 9 bases; unmatched junction bases: 9. The CDR3 is 15 amino acids. The germline V gene encodes CDR1 SGHTA and CDR2 FQGNSA. The CDR3 is CASSSRTSGVGAQYL. CDR3 nucleotide sequence: TGTGCCAGCAGCTCCCGGACTAGCGGGGTTGGGGCCCAGTACCTC.

Turning to this clonotype: Since a much larger clone is just one base distant, this may be a read error. As the CDR3 is not closed by the conserved phenylalanine or tryptophan, this likely results from a read error. As DNA, the CDR3 is TGTGCCAGCTCGGGACAGTCTTACAATGAGCAGTTCTCC. Translation gives CASSGQSYNEQFS. This chain connects TRBV2 to TRBJ2-1; TRBD1 agrees at 7 bases. This CDR3 is built from 13 residues. From germline, CDR1 is SNHLY and CDR2 FYNNEI. Trimming at V came to 8 bases and at J to 4 bases, leaving 5 bases not matched to a gene.

This clonotype showed up just once. A much larger clone differs from this one at a single base, so this may be a read error. The chain combines TRBV28 with TRBJ2-3, with D tentatively TRBD1 or TRBD2 (6 bases each). CDR3 length equals 16 residues. Germline-derived CDR1 and CDR2 are MDHEN and SYDVKM. The CDR3 region has the DNA TGTGCCAACAGTGCCCCTCGGGGGCGCAGCACAGATACGCAGTATTTT. Amino acids: CANSAPRGRSTDTQYF.

This clonotype has a handful of counts. The chain employs TRBV28 and TRBJ1-1; D is unresolved. With 4 bases removed from V and 2 bases from J, the gap between germline ends came to 14 bases. The CDR3 totals 15 residues. Germline lookup yields CDR1 MDHEN and CDR2 SYDVKM. Here the CDR3 reads CASSSSGPTNTEAFF. The CDR3 DNA sequence: TGTGCCAGCAGTTCCTCTGGACCTACCAACACTGAAGCTTTCTTT. The entire variable domain, with the rest obtained from reference TRBV28 and TRBJ1-1, is as follows: DVKVTQSSRYLVKRTGEKVFLECVQDMDHENMFWYRQDPGLGLRLIYFSYDVKMKEKGDIPEGYSVSREKKERFSLILESASTNQTSMYLCASSSSGPTNTEAFFGQGTRLTVV.

This clonotype showed up many times. The CDR3 bases are TGTGCCAGCAATGCGGACAGGAGTATCTACGAGCAGTACTTC. Protein sequence: CASNADRSIYEQYF. The chain uses TRBV2 and TRBJ2-7; the match to TRBD1 covers 7 bases. Trimming cost V 7 bases and J 3 bases; bases outside gene matches: 9. Germline-derived CDR1 and CDR2 are SNHLY and FYNNEI. The CDR3 is 14 residues long.

The rearrangement uses TRBV28 and TRBJ2-5; no definite D call. Germline values: CDR1 MDHEN, CDR2 SYDVKM. This CDR3 spans 11 amino acids. V lost 2 bases and J lost 6, with 4 bases in between. The CDR3 DNA reads as TGTGCCAGCAGTTTAATAAAGACCCAGTACTTC. Translated, it gives CASSLIKTQYF.

In this sample, this clonotype turned up many times. The rearrangement links TRBV28 to TRBJ1-6; no clear D gene. The germline V gene encodes CDR1 MDHEN and CDR2 SYDVKM. The CDR3 has 16 amino acids. The germline V and J ends were trimmed by 3 bases and 0 bases, with 9 bases remaining between them. In DNA, the CDR3 is TGTGCCAGCAGTTTCCTCAGGAGCTCCTATAATTCACCCCTCCACTTT. Translating gives CASSFLRSSYNSPLHF.

Many counts were recorded for this clonotype. The rearrangement links TRBV5-1 to TRBJ1-1; 11 bases line up with TRBD1. There are 14 residues in the CDR3. Trimming cost V 3 bases and J 3 bases; bases outside gene matches: 1. Looked up from germline, CDR1 is SGHRS and CDR2 is YFSETQ. This CDR3 is CASSSGQGDTEAFF. The CDR3 coding sequence is TGCGCCAGCAGCTCGGGACAGGGGGACACTGAAGCTTTCTTT.

The table lists this clonotype with a count of one. A much larger clone differs from this one at a single base, so this may be a read error. Given the absence of the conserved phenylalanine or tryptophan at the CDR3 end, a read error is likely. The chain carries TRBV20-1 and TRBJ1-2; the D gene is possibly TRBD1 (6 bases). Germline assignment: CDR1 DFQATT and CDR2 SNEGSKA (reference sequence). Trimming cost V 8 bases and J 8 bases, with 27 bases left between them. The CDR3 runs to 15 residues. The CDR3 region is CSSTTRGLPRRGYTL. The CDR3 coding sequence is TGCAGTAGCACGACCCGGGGGCTGCCGAGGAGGGGCTACACCCTC.

A word on this clonotype: A read error may be the cause here, since a much bigger clone is one base away. The chain uses TRBV18 and TRBJ2-3; no definite D call. Trimming shortened V by 3 bases and J by 1 base, and 14 bases separated the two germline ends. The germline CDR1 and CDR2 sequences are KGHSH and LQKENI. CDR3 length: 16 residues. In DNA, the CDR3 is TGTGCCAGCTCACCCGGTGAATGGCCAGGCACAGATACGCAGTATTTT. Protein product: CASSPGEWPGTDTQYF.

V and J are TRBV5-1 and TRBJ2-7; 9 nucleotides match TRBD2. CDR3 size: 14 residues. Trimming cost V 3 bases and J 2 bases; bases outside gene matches: 3. Germline CDR1 SGHRS, CDR2 YFSETQ. The chain's CDR3 is CASSWTSEPYEQYF. CDR3 bases: TGCGCCAGCAGCTGGACTAGCGAGCCCTACGAGCAGTACTTC.

To note about this clonotype: A much bigger clone sits one base away, suggesting this may be a read error. The missing conserved phenylalanine or tryptophan at the end of this CDR3 makes a read error likely. The chain recombines TRBV28 with TRBJ2-3, with TRBD2 matching over 11 bases. Germline V gene lookup returns CDR1 MDHEN and CDR2 SYDVKM. V trimming: 6 bases; J trimming: 5 bases; junction bases outside the gene matches: 4. This CDR3 comprises 14 residues. CDR3 bases: TGTGCCAGCAGCCTAGCGGGGGGTGAAGATACGCAGTATTAT. Translation: CASSLAGGEDTQYY.